The source of this T cell receptor (beta chain) is a study of shared clonotypes between healthy human individuals. Broader study findings: Non-shared clonotypes had lower generation probabilities than clonotypes shared by all four sorted-subset donors.

Regarding this clone: Its matching antigen is unknown.

Libraries were prepared by immunoSEQ multiplex PCR; TCRdb keeps only in-frame clonotypes and omits some of them. The table includes about 2.3 million clones, roughly 90% detected once. The germline CDR1 and CDR2 sequences are LNHDA and SQIVND (reference sequence). V lost 2 bases and J 12 bases, leaving 13 bases between the germline ends. The CDR3 consists of 12 residues. The sequenced material came from naive CD4+ T cells from PBMCs. As to subset: CD45RA+ positively selected. The clonotype originates from a man in his late teens or twenties in good health. Some clones in this sample may be carry-over from other donors' samples. This chain joins TRBV19 and TRBJ1-1, with a possible D match to TRBD1 (5 bases). The CDR3 DNA follows: TGTGCCAGTAGTATAAGTTCAGGGTCACCTTTCTTT. Translating it yields CASSISSGSPFF.